Below, one TCR beta chain is given with its context. The antigen it recognizes is unknown. No base-level quality is on record; no much larger clone is a single base apart. These data originate in a study of blood T cell repertoires in COVID-19 (dated by TCRdb to 2020 to 2022). At the level of the whole study: Samples covering the acute and convalescent phases of COVID-19 were provided by collaborators in the United States, Italy and Spain. The material from the prospective study consisted of cDNA or gDNA derived from T cells, B-cell-depleted T cells, or PBMCs. The dataset comprised deeply sampled blood TCRbeta repertoires from subjects exposed to, actively infected with, or recovered from COVID-19. The repertoires were released in a freely available public database meant as a resource for research on the immune response to SARS-CoV-2. The samples were drawn from the first 160 participants of the ongoing ImmuneRACE study and from about 1,200 subjects provided by 6 global collaborators. Sample metadata almost always included a de-identified subject ID, COVID-19 status, age in years and sex. Where available, HLA class I and class II types were taken from metadata supplied by the sample provider and were not determined by assay-based typing. What the authors observed across the whole study: Clinical and demographic metadata were provided uncurated, with the amount varying by source and participant.

V is clipped by 1 base and J by 9 bases, and the sequence between their germline boundaries is 10 bases long. Measured from the cysteine to the phenylalanine, the CDR3 is 13 residues long. Solely the CDR3 DNA is kept, with 39 bases framed from the first base. CDR1 and CDR2, looked up from the germline V gene, are SGHTA and FQGNSA. TCRbeta CDR3 regions were amplified from genomic DNA using the immunoSEQ Assay, a bias-controlled multiplex PCR. Concerning the study's data processing: The number of nucleated cells in each sample was estimated by amplification of reference gene primers within the assay. To quantify the absolute abundance of each unique TCRbeta CDR3 rearrangement, sequence reads were collapsed and filtered. For each sample, productive Simpson clonality was calculated as the square root of Simpson's diversity index across productive rearrangements. Drawn from immuneACCESS, this table holds only the in-frame rearrangements with V and J called that TCRdb kept. Clones are partly lost; checked studies trace under half to an unresolved V gene and leave the rest unexplained. V, J and clone size were drawn from that table, and D and trimming were deduced from the DNA. A total of hundreds of thousands of clones appear in this sample, around 86% of them only once. The top ten clones comprise roughly 1.3% of the sample.

Each collaborating institution followed its own protocols to collect whole blood in K2EDTA tubes. For TCRbeta analysis, collaborator samples were shipped as frozen whole blood, as isolated PBMCs, or as DNA extracted from either sample type. The receptor's source is a man aged 65 to 85 with acute or convalescent COVID-19. The chain couples TRBV7-2 to TRBJ2-1; possibly the D gene is TRBD2, per 5 matching bases. The material sequenced was peripheral blood. The nucleotides read TGTGCCAGCAGCTTAGAGAGGGATTTTGAGCAGTTCTTC. Its translation reads: CASSLERDFEQFF.